This T cell receptor (beta chain) came from a study of blood T cell repertoires in COVID-19. V was shortened by 1 base and J by 5 bases, with 14 bases between the two germline ends. Germline lookup yields CDR1 LGHNA and CDR2 YSLEER. There are 15 residues in the CDR3. Profiled with immunoSEQ multiplex PCR; TCRdb holds only in-frame clones, not every one. The sample has about 240,000 clones; around 87% are singletons. What was sequenced was peripheral blood. This receptor was obtained from a woman in her 70s with active or convalescent COVID-19. The rearrangement links TRBV4-3 to TRBJ1-2; D might be TRBD1 (5 bases). CDR3 in amino acids: CASSQAVKEGYGYTF. CDR3 nucleotide sequence: TGCGCCAGCAGCCAAGCGGTTAAGGAGGGGTATGGCTACACCTTC.